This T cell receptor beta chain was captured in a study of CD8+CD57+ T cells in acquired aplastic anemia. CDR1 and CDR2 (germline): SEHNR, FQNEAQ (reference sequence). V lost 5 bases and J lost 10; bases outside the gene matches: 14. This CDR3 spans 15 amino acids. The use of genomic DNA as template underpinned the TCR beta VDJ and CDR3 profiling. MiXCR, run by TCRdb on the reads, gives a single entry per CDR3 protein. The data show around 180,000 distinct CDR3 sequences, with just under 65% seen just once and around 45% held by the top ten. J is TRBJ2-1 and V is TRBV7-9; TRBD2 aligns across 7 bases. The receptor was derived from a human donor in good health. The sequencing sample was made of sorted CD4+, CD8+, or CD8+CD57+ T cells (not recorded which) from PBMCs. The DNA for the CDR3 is TGTGCCAGCAGCATTTCCATCGGGGGGAACCTGGAGCAGTTCTTC. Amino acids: CASSISIGGNLEQFF.